The TCR beta chain described here comes from a study of vaccination effects on CD4 cells after COVID-19. Study overall: All participants had two doses of either the BNT162b2 or mRNA-1273 vaccine. Around 2.2 million PBMC were seeded per well and grown in the presence of about 9 IU/ml IL-2 and 8.5 to 10 ug/ml peptides. Overall study results and limits: Clones that were induced by infection or by vaccine showed marked contraction late after vaccination. Few convalescent patients and no early post-infection timepoints were included in the study.

Culturing for about 9 days preceded CD4+ T cell isolation. Clones were read by immunoSEQ multiplex PCR, and TCRdb kept only the in-frame ones, dropping some. The repertoire holds almost 40,000 clones, with roughly 87% as singletons. In its sample, this clone was seen a few times. Its antigen is unknown. V dropped 7 bases and J dropped 6; count of bases not matched to a gene: 12. Germline V gives CDR1 SNHLY, CDR2 FYNNEI. The CDR3 spans 15 residues. The sample here was CD4+ T cells from PBMCs cultured without peptide, taken before COVID-19 vaccination. The chain recombines TRBV2 with TRBJ2-1, with 7 bases aligning to TRBD2. The source of this sequence is a human donor who received a COVID-19 vaccine. The CDR3 spells CASMEGRAMGNEQFF. The CDR3 DNA sequence: TGTGCCAGCATGGAAGGGAGGGCAATGGGCAATGAGCAGTTCTTC.